This TCR beta chain was found in a study of Graves' ophthalmopathy and Graves' hyperthyroidism. General study points: The model achieved 55% to 71% sensitivity and roughly 79% specificity for ophthalmopathy progression. Most clonotypes expanded in thyroid above 0.001 frequency were present in blood too.

RNA transcripts yielded amplified TCR beta CDR3 regions. Amplification began with first-round RT-PCR using HTBI primers, then second-round multiplex PCR was performed. TCRdb reprocessed the multiplex PCR reads with MiXCR, giving one entry per CDR3 protein. This table has 350,000 to 400,000 distinct CDR3 sequences, about 17% appearing once. Additional autoimmune diseases, uncontrolled infections, pregnancy or lactation disqualified patients. Germline loops: CDR1 GTSNPN, CDR2 SVGIG (reference sequence). Trimming cost V 0 bases and J 7 bases, with 10 bases left between them. The CDR3 runs 14 residues. This clonotype was found many times. What it binds is unknown.

The clonotype was recovered from a woman between 18 and 30 years old with Graves' ophthalmopathy. V is TRBV30 and J is TRBJ2-6; the D is unclear. Sequencing was carried out using peripheral blood. The CDR3 sequence: CAWSVPEKANVLTF. The CDR3, as DNA: TGTGCCTGGAGTGTACCGGAGAAAGCCAACGTCCTGACTTTC.